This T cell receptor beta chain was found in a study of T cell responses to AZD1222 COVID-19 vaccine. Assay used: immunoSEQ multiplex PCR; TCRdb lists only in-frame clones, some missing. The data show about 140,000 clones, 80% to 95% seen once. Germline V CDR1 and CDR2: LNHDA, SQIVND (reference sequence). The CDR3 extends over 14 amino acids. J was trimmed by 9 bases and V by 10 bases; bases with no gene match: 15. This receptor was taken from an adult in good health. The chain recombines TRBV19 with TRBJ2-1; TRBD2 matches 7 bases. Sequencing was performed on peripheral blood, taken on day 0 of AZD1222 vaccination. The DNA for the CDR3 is TGTGCCATCTCCCCTGGCGGGAGTGGGGGTGAGCAGTTCTTC. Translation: CAISPGGSGGEQFF.